This entry describes one T cell receptor beta chain. This clone showed up just once. Its target antigen remains unknown. Per-nucleotide qualities are absent, and no much larger clonotype sits a single base away. The germline V gene provides CDR1 SGDLS and CDR2 YYNGEE. Reading from cysteine to phenylalanine, the CDR3 counts 15 amino acids. Solely the CDR3 DNA is kept, with 45 bases framed from the first base. Deletion took 0 bases off V and 0 bases off J, with a span of 9 bases between the germline ends. This sample is drawn from a study of blood T cell repertoires in COVID-19 (dated by TCRdb to 2018 to 2020). About the study as a whole: Samples covering the acute and convalescent phases of COVID-19 were provided by collaborators in the United States, Italy and Spain. The prospective study material was composed of cDNA or gDNA derived from T cells, B-cell-depleted T cells, or PBMCs. Subjects who had been exposed to COVID-19, were actively infected with it, or had recovered from it provided the deeply sampled blood TCRbeta repertoires that made up the dataset. The repertoires were released in a freely available public database intended as a resource for research on the immune response to SARS-CoV-2. Samples were obtained from the ongoing ImmuneRACE study (first 160 participants) and from approximately 1,200 subjects provided by 6 global collaborators. The sample metadata nearly always contained a de-identified subject ID, COVID-19 status, age in years and sex. Where HLA class I and class II types were available, the types were taken from metadata supplied by the sample provider, not from assay-based typing.

Each collaborating institution followed its own protocols to collect whole blood in K2EDTA tubes. For TCRbeta analysis, collaborator samples were shipped as frozen whole blood, as isolated PBMCs, or as DNA extracted from either sample type. TCRbeta CDR3 regions were amplified from genomic DNA by means of the immunoSEQ Assay, a bias-controlled multiplex PCR. As for the original processing: The number of nucleated cells in each sample was estimated from the amplification of reference gene primers within the assay. Sequence reads were collapsed and filtered to measure the absolute abundance of every unique TCRbeta CDR3 rearrangement. Productive Simpson clonality was computed per sample as the square root of Simpson's diversity index over productive rearrangements. Held by TCRdb, this immuneACCESS table contains in-frame sequences only and omits some clones. Under half of the omission traces to an unresolved V gene where checked; the cause of the rest is unknown. The V and J calls and clone size come from that table; D and trimming were worked out from the DNA. This sample is represented by approximately 150,000 clones; about 87% of them were singletons. Around 1.4% of the sample is taken by the ten largest.

Broad study findings and their caveats: The amount of clinical and demographic metadata varied by source and participant and was provided uncurated.

The sequence came from a woman between 50 and 59 years old with acute or convalescent COVID-19. The chain is assembled from TRBV9 and TRBJ1-2, with the D gene call left open. The source material was peripheral blood. The CDR3 region reads CASSVGDTANYGYTF. The sequence in DNA is TGTGCCAGCAGCGTAGGCGACACAGCTAACTATGGCTACACCTTC. The variable domain in full, with residues beyond the CDR3 obtained from the reference TRBV9 and TRBJ1-2 genes, is DSGVTQTPKHLITATGQRVTLRCSPRSGDLSVYWYQQSLDQGLQFLIQYYNGEERAKGNILERFSAQQFPDLHSELNLSSLELGDSALYFCASSVGDTANYGYTFGSGTRLTVV.